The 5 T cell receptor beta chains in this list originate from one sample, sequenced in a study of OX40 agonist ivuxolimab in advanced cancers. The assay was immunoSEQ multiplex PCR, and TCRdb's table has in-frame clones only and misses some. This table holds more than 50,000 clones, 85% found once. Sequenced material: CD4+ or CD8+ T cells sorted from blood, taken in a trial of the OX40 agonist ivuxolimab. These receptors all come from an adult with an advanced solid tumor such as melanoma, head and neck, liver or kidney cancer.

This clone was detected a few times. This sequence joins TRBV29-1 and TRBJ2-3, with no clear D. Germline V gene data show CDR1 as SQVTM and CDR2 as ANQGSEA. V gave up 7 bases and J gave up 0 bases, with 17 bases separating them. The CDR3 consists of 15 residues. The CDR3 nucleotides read TGCAGCGCCCTCACGCTGGACGCCAGCACAGATACGCAGTATTTT. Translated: CSALTLDASTDTQYF.

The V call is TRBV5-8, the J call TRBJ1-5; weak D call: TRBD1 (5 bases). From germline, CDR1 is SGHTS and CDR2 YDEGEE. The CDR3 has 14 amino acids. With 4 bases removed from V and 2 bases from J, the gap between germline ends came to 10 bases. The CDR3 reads CASSGRVGNQPQHF. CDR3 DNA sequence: TGTGCCAGCAGCGGCAGGGTGGGCAATCAGCCCCAGCATTTT. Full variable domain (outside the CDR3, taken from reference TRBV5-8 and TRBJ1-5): EAGVTQSPTHLIKTRGQQATLRCSPISGHTSVYWYQQALGLGLQFLLWYDEGEERNRGNFPPRFSGRQFPNYSSELNVNALELEDSALYLCASSGRVGNQPQHFGDGTRLSIL.

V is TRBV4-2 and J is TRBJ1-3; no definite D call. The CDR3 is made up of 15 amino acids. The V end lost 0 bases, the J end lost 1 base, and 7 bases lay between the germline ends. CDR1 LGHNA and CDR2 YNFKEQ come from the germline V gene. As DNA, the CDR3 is TGTGCCAGCAGCCAAGAAGGAATTTCTGGAAACACCATATATTTT. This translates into CASSQEGISGNTIYF.

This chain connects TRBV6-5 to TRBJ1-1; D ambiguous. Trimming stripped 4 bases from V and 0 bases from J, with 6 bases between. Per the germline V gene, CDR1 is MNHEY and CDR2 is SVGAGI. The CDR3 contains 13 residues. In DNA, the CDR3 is TGTGCCAGCAGTTTATACATGAACACTGAAGCTTTCTTT. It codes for CASSLYMNTEAFF.

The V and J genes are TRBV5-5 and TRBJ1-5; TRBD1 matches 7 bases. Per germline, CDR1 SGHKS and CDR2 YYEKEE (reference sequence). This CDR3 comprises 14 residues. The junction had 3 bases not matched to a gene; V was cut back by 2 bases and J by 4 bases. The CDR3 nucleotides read TGTGCCAGCAGCTTTACAGGGGATAATCAGCCCCAGCATTTT. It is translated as CASSFTGDNQPQHF.